This TCR beta chain derives from a study of blood T cell repertoires in COVID-19. Study overall: The United States, Italy and Spain were the sources of the acute and convalescent COVID-19 samples. From T cells, B-cell-depleted T cells, or PBMCs came the material, which was cDNA or gDNA.

This clone appeared a single time. Under the authors' procedure: Quantification of nucleated cells was approximated via reference gene primer amplification. Libraries were prepared by immunoSEQ multiplex PCR; TCRdb keeps only in-frame clonotypes and omits some of them. The DNA gave D and trimming, while V, J and clone size come from that table. The sample contains approximately 250,000 clones, roughly nine tenths of which appear only once. This CDR3 comprises 9 residues. The germline V gene has CDR1 KGHDR and CDR2 SFDVKD. Trimming left V 12 bases short and J 8 bases short, with 7 bases between. The chain employs TRBV24-1 and TRBJ1-5; D is uncertain. This sequence originates from a man aged 35-49 years with active or convalescent COVID-19. Input material: peripheral blood. CDR3 sequence reads: CAAREPQHF. CDR3 sequence (DNA): TGTGCCGCGCGGGAGCCCCAGCATTTT.